The clone carrying this T cell receptor beta chain was seen ten or more times. The sample is drawn from a study of HIV-infected patients and healthy controls. All unsorted peripheral T cells were captured because whole blood was used without fractionation. The CDR3 totals 15 residues. With V trimmed by 5 bases and J by 3 bases, 9 bases remained unmatched. The germline CDR1 and CDR2 sequences are SQVTM and ANQGSEA. 450 to 600 ng RNA was reverse transcribed with alpha and beta constant-region primers. Each of the alpha and beta chains got its own library through chain-specific third strand synthesis with indices. TCRdb used MiXCR to reprocess the 5' RACE reads, holding one entry per CDR3 protein. This sample has 7,500 to 9,500 distinct CDR3 sequences; 6.5% to 9.5% occur once, and the top ten carry about 31%.

This TCR was recovered from an adult with HIV infection. The donor label of this sample is uncertain. The chain recombines TRBV29-1 with TRBJ2-1; 8 bases fit TRBD2. The sample consisted of blood, taken before antiretroviral therapy. Here the CDR3 reads CSVCPPGLVYNEQFF. The CDR3 DNA reads TGCAGCGTTTGTCCGCCGGGACTAGTCTACAATGAGCAGTTCTTC.